This T cell receptor beta chain was sequenced during a study of shared clonotypes between healthy human individuals. Study background: Used for every donor were three CD4 naive, three CD4 memory, two CD8 naive and one CD8 memory plate. The study, taken as a whole, reports: Researchers sampled blood only, noting tissue repertoires likely differ. Among the subsets, naive ones generally showed larger estimated richness than memory ones.

This CDR3 comprises 16 residues. CDR1 is KGHSH and CDR2 is LQKENI in the germline V gene. V was clipped by 3 bases and J by 4 bases; unmatched bases: 11. Some clones are missing from TCRdb's copy, which holds only in-frame ones; the method was immunoSEQ multiplex PCR. Of roughly 2 million clones in the sample, 90% to 96% were seen once. A word on this clone: Its antigen remains unidentified.

CD45RA-negative memory and CD45RA+ naive subsets were split from the CD4+ cells. The sequence was collected from a man younger than 35 in good health. Sequenced sample: naive CD4+ T cells sorted from blood. Subset defined: CD45RA+ positively selected. The chain employs TRBV18 and TRBJ1-1; 7 bases line up with TRBD1. The CDR3 region is CASSPPTQGSPTEAFF. CDR3 sequence (DNA): TGTGCCAGCTCACCGCCAACACAGGGGTCTCCCACTGAAGCTTTCTTT.